The clone carrying this T cell receptor beta chain was detected only once. What it binds is unknown. The sample belongs to a study of memory CD4+ T cells and cytomegalovirus serostatus. Study results and limitations: Repertoires predicted CMV serostatus with median bootstrapped AUC of 0.95. Each of 65 to 75 CMV-associated TCRbeta sequences occurred in one to five individuals. Suggested: most of the CMV-linked TCR signature lies in CD4+ memory cells.

Single viable CD3+CD4+CD8-CD45RO+ cells were sorted as the memory CD4+ T cells. Serum IgG to CMV pp150, pp28, p38 and p52 defined serostatus. Assay: immunoSEQ multiplex PCR; the TCRdb copy retains only in-frame clones and omits some. The table has around 50,000 clones, around 70% seen once; the top ten hold 0.9% to 1.5%. CDR1 and CDR2 (germline): SGHAT, FQNNGV. CDR3 size: 15 residues. Trimming cost V 2 bases and J 6 bases, with 13 bases left between them. The chain is built from TRBV11-2 and TRBJ1-4; a possible D gene is TRBD1 (5 bases). The sequence derives from an adult in good health and CMV-seropositive. The specimen sequenced was memory CD4+ T cells from blood. The CDR3 DNA reads as TGTGCCAGCAGCTTATTGGGGGGGGTTGATGAAAAACTGTTTTTT. Its translation: CASSLLGGVDEKLFF.